This T cell receptor beta chain was found in a study of shared clonotypes between healthy human individuals. Background on the study: Donors had three CD4 naive, three CD4 memory, two CD8 naive and one CD8 memory plate apiece.

Under the authors' procedure: For the immunoSEQ data, sequences were junction-only without quality scores, so filtering differed. Libraries were prepared by immunoSEQ multiplex PCR; TCRdb keeps only in-frame clonotypes and omits some of them. The V and J calls and clone size come from that table; D and trimming were worked out from the DNA. Of 2 million to 3 million clones listed, 80% to 95% are singletons. The germline V gene encodes CDR1 MNHEY and CDR2 SMNVEV (reference sequence). The V and J ends lost 2 bases and 10 bases respectively, with 14 bases between them. The CDR3 is 14 residues long. Notes on this clone: Its antigen is undetermined.

Overall study results and limits: In general, naive subsets displayed greater estimated richness than memory subsets did.

Sequencing was performed on naive CD4+ T cells from PBMCs. Described subset: CD45RA+ positively selected. This clonotype originated in a man younger than 30 in good health. Some clones in this sample may be carry-over from other donors' samples. The chain links TRBV27 to TRBJ1-4; no firm D call. In DNA form, the CDR3 reads TGTGCCAGCAGTTTACGAACTTCCGATAGAAAACTGTTTTTT. It is translated as CASSLRTSDRKLFF.